The next 20 T cell receptor beta chains were all read from a single sample in a study of T cells after yellow fever vaccination. TCRdb itself ran the 5' RACE reads through MiXCR, one entry per CDR3 protein. The profile covers under 600,000 distinct CDR3 sequences, with approximately 13% appearing a single time and about an eighth taken by the ten largest. The sample in question was PBMCs, obtained on the day of the yellow fever booster vaccination. These receptors were taken from a man between 25 and 39 years old who received the YFV17D yellow fever vaccine.

The chain combines TRBV20-1 with TRBJ2-1; D not resolved. The length of the CDR3 is 13 residues. Trimming left V 6 bases short and J 6 bases short, with 15 bases between. Germline CDR1 reads DFQATT; CDR2 reads SNEGSKA (reference sequence). The CDR3 is CSARTPGPNEQFF. CDR3 bases: TGCAGTGCCAGGACCCCGGGCCCCAATGAGCAGTTCTTC.

This clonotype was seen only a few times. The gene calls are TRBV7-9 and TRBJ1-6; D perhaps matches TRBD1 (6 bases). Germline CDR1 and CDR2: SEHNR and FQNEAQ (reference sequence). V dropped 5 bases and J dropped 4 bases, with 15 bases sitting between them. CDR3 length: 16 amino acids. The CDR3 sequence: CASSERTDFYNSPLHF. CDR3 DNA: TGTGCCAGCAGCGAACGGACAGATTTTTATAATTCACCCCTCCACTTT.

The V call is TRBV6-2 or TRBV6-3, the J call TRBJ1-5; D is unclear. The CDR3 sequence is 13 residues long. Germline CDR1 is MNHEY and CDR2 is SVGEGT. V lost 2 bases and J 5 bases, leaving 7 bases between the germline ends. The CDR3 spells CASSYAGDQPQHF. CDR3 in DNA: TGTGCCAGCAGTTACGCTGGGGATCAGCCCCAGCATTTT.

This clonotype has more than one count but fewer than ten. The V gene is TRBV3-1, the J gene TRBJ2-7; D not resolved. The CDR3 is 15 amino acids. Germline lookup yields CDR1 LGHDT and CDR2 YNNKEL (reference sequence). The ends were cut back, 1 base at V and 2 bases at J, with 12 bases in the middle. CDR3 sequence: CASSQVSQAAYEQYF. The CDR3 DNA is TGTGCCAGCAGCCAAGTGTCCCAAGCAGCCTACGAGCAGTACTTC.

V and J are TRBV7-2 and TRBJ2-7; D is perhaps TRBD2 (6 bases). CDR3 length equals 14 residues. Looked up from germline, CDR1 is SGHTA and CDR2 is FQGNSA. Trimming removed 5 bases at V and 5 bases at J, with 16 bases between. CDR3 sequence reads: CASSLGLRSHEQYF. The CDR3, as DNA: TGTGCCAGCAGCCTGGGACTCCGCTCGCACGAGCAGTACTTC.

This clonotype came up many times. The chain links TRBV3-1 to TRBJ2-1; D not resolved. Per germline, CDR1 LGHDT and CDR2 YNNKEL (reference sequence). This CDR3 is 13 amino acids long. Trimming shortened V by 4 bases and J by 5 bases, and 9 bases separated the two germline ends. The CDR3 sequence: CASSRRSNNEQFF. The DNA for the CDR3 is TGTGCCAGCAGCCGCCGGTCCAACAATGAGCAGTTCTTC.

In its sample, this clonotype was seen a few times. The V and J genes are TRBV14 and TRBJ2-2; the D is unclear. CDR1 and CDR2 (germline): SGHDN, FVKESK. The CDR3 consists of 17 residues. V dropped 0 bases and J dropped 0 bases, with 11 bases sitting between them. The CDR3 loop is CASSQDFLTANTGELFF. The CDR3 DNA sequence: TGTGCCAGCAGCCAAGATTTCCTCACCGCGAACACCGGGGAGCTGTTTTTT.

This clonotype came up a few times. J is TRBJ2-7 and V is TRBV20-1; the D gene could be TRBD1 or TRBD2 (5 bases each). The germline CDR1 and CDR2 sequences are DFQATT and SNEGSKA (reference sequence). V dropped 8 bases and J dropped 2 bases, with 16 bases sitting between them. There are 13 residues in the CDR3. The CDR3 nucleotides are TGCAGTACCCTCGGGACGAACACCTACGAGCAGTACTTC. It encodes CSTLGTNTYEQYF.

This clonotype occurred a few times. This chain uses TRBV4-3 with TRBJ2-7, with TRBD1 identical over 7 bases. Germline V gene data show CDR1 as LGHNA and CDR2 as YSLEER. The CDR3 sequence is 13 residues long. After removal of 6 bases from V and 5 bases from J, the junction contained 7 bases not matched to a gene. CDR3 nucleotides: TGCGCCAGCAGACAGACAGGGACCAACGAGCAGTACTTC. The encoded protein is CASRQTGTNEQYF.

The gene calls are TRBV7-2 and TRBJ1-1; D perhaps matches TRBD1 (6 bases). V lost 5 bases, J lost 4 bases, and 11 bases lay in between. Per the germline V gene, CDR1 is SGHTA and CDR2 is FQGNSA. The CDR3 covers 13 residues. Here the CDR3 DNA reads TGTGCCAGCAGCCGCACAGGGTCCACTGAAGCTTTCTTT. Translated: CASSRTGSTEAFF. Using reference TRBV7-2 and TRBJ1-1 for the parts outside the CDR3, the full variable domain is GAGVSQSPSNKVTEKGKDVELRCDPISGHTALYWYRQSLGQGLEFLIYFQGNSAPDKSGLPSDRFSAERTGGSVSTLTIQRTQQEDSAVYLCASSRTGSTEAFFGQGTRLTVV.

This rearrangement joins TRBV11-2 to TRBJ2-2; D remains unclear. Germline CDR1 SGHAT, CDR2 FQNNGV. Deletions cut 5 bases from V and 0 bases from J, with 13 bases between. This CDR3 comprises 16 residues. In nucleotides, the CDR3 is TGTGCCAGCAGCCCAAACGCAGGCGCGAACACCGGGGAGCTGTTTTTT. This codes for CASSPNAGANTGELFF.

The J gene is TRBJ2-7, the V gene TRBV12-5, with D possibly TRBD2 on 5 matching bases. This CDR3 region has 14 residues. Germline V gives CDR1 LGHNT, CDR2 FRNRAP. Trimming cost V 3 bases and J 6 bases, with 15 bases left between them. CDR3 bases: TGTGCTAGTGGTTTTGGGGAGAGATCGGGCGAGCAGTACTTC. This gives the protein CASGFGERSGEQYF.

This clonotype was counted between two and nine times. V is TRBV9 and J is TRBJ2-2; D not certain. Germline loops: CDR1 SGDLS, CDR2 YYNGEE. V was shortened by 1 base and J by 3 bases, with 7 bases between the two germline ends. This CDR3 region has 14 residues. This CDR3 is CASSVNEYTGELFF. DNA for the CDR3: TGTGCCAGCAGCGTAAACGAGTACACCGGGGAGCTGTTTTTT. The entire variable domain, with the rest obtained from reference TRBV9 and TRBJ2-2, is as follows: DSGVTQTPKHLITATGQRVTLRCSPRSGDLSVYWYQQSLDQGLQFLIQYYNGEERAKGNILERFSAQQFPDLHSELNLSSLELGDSALYFCASSVNEYTGELFFGEGSRLTVL.

The chain carries TRBV28 and TRBJ1-1; the D gene is possibly TRBD1 (5 bases). V lost 3 bases and J lost 3, with 11 bases in between. The CDR3 is 14 amino acids. Germline assignment: CDR1 MDHEN and CDR2 SYDVKM. The CDR3 here is CASSFEGWDTEAFF. In DNA form, the CDR3 reads TGTGCCAGCAGTTTCGAGGGGTGGGACACTGAAGCTTTCTTT.

This clonotype was counted between two and nine times. The V gene is TRBV11-2, the J gene TRBJ2-6, with D possibly being TRBD1 (5 bases). This CDR3 has 17 amino acids. Deletions cut 0 bases from V and 2 bases from J, with 11 bases between. Looked up from germline, CDR1 is SGHAT and CDR2 is FQNNGV. CDR3 sequence reads: CASSLEQDPPGANVLTF. As DNA, the CDR3 is TGTGCCAGCAGCTTAGAACAGGATCCCCCTGGGGCCAACGTCCTGACTTTC.

This clonotype was counted only a few times. The rearrangement joins TRBV15 to TRBJ2-7; D gene uncertain. V was trimmed by 0 bases and J by 2 bases, leaving 5 bases between them. Germline CDR1 is LNHNV and CDR2 is YYDKDF (reference sequence). This CDR3 is built from 13 residues. The CDR3 loop is CATSRDNTYEQYF. In DNA form, the CDR3 reads TGTGCCACCAGCAGAGATAACACCTACGAGCAGTACTTC.

This sequence joins TRBV11-2 and TRBJ2-1; 11 nucleotides align to TRBD2. With V trimmed by 0 bases and J by 7 bases, 5 bases remained unmatched. The CDR3 covers 16 residues. Germline loops: CDR1 SGHAT, CDR2 FQNNGV. The CDR3 reads CASSLDLAGGLNEQFF. In DNA form, the CDR3 reads TGTGCCAGCAGCTTAGACTTAGCGGGAGGGCTTAATGAGCAGTTCTTC.

The V and J genes are TRBV7-7 and TRBJ2-3; possibly TRBD2 for D (6 bases). The V gene lost 1 base and the J gene lost 6 bases, with 17 bases spanning the gap. The CDR3 has 16 residues. Germline V gives CDR1 SSHAT, CDR2 FNYEAQ (reference sequence). For the CDR3, the DNA is TGTGCCAGCAGCTTAGGATCTGCGGGATCGCAGGATACGCAGTATTTT. The encoded protein is CASSLGSAGSQDTQYF.

This clonotype appeared a few times. The junction departs from the called germline gene at one end, perhaps through a read error. The chain is built from TRBV7-8 and TRBJ2-5; 9 bases match TRBD1. In germline, CDR1 is SGHVS, CDR2 FQNEAQ. The CDR3 is 16 residues long. The CDR3 sequence: CASSLASGTGKETQYF. The DNA for the CDR3 is TGTGCCAGCAGCCTAGCCTCCGGGACAGGGAAAGAGACCCAGTACTTC.

In its sample, this clonotype was seen a few times. Germline is not matched at one junction end, which may reflect a read error. The chain carries TRBV29-1 and TRBJ1-1; D is perhaps TRBD1 (5 bases). The length of the CDR3 is 11 residues. Germline V gene sequence: CDR1 SQVTM, CDR2 ANQGSEA. CDR3: CSGDSDTEAFF. The CDR3 nucleotides read TGCAGCGGGGATTCGGACACCGAAGCTTTCTTT.